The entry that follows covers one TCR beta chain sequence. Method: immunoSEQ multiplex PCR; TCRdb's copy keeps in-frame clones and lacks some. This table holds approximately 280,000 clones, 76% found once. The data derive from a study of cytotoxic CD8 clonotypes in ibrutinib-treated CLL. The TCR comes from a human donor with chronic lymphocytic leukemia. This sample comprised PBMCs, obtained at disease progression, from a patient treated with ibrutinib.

CDR3 sequence: CASSQGGDEQYF. The CDR3, as DNA: TGTGCCAGCTCACAGGGAGGGGACGAGCAGTACTTC. This rearrangement joins TRBV18 to TRBJ2-7; 7 bases are a match to TRBD2. Per germline, CDR1 KGHSH and CDR2 LQKENI. The length of the CDR3 is 12 residues. The ends lost 4 bases at V and 5 bases at J; junction bases unmatched: 2.